This T cell receptor beta chain was documented in a study of cytomegalovirus exposure and HLA in healthy donors. PCR amplification relied on 60 Vbeta primers (plus 13 Jbeta primers). Some clones are missing from TCRdb's copy, which holds only in-frame ones; the method was immunoSEQ multiplex PCR. The sample contains some 160,000 clones, around 78% of which appear only once. CDR1 is SGHTA and CDR2 is FQGTGA in the germline V gene. The CDR3 has 15 residues. With 0 bases clipped from V and 2 bases from J, the junction kept 2 bases outside the gene matches. This clone appeared a single time. The specimen was PBMCs. This chain links TRBV7-3 with TRBJ2-3, with TRBD2 identical over 7 bases. The origin of this receptor is a woman aged 40 to 49 in good health and CMV-seronegative. This CDR3 reads CASSLTGLNTDTQYF. The CDR3 coding sequence is TGTGCCAGCAGCTTAACGGGACTAAACACAGATACGCAGTATTTT.